What follows are 26 T cell receptor beta chains derived from one specimen sequenced in a study of cytotoxic CD8 clonotypes in ibrutinib-treated CLL. Method: immunoSEQ multiplex PCR; TCRdb's copy keeps in-frame clones and lacks some. The sample holds about 68,000 clones, approximately 70% seen once. The sequenced sample was PBMCs, obtained after 12 months of ibrutinib treatment. These receptors originate from a human donor with chronic lymphocytic leukemia.

The gene calls are TRBV30 and TRBJ2-7, with D uncertain. Trimming cost V 1 base and J 9 bases, with 10 bases left between them. Germline values: CDR1 GTSNPN, CDR2 SVGIG (reference sequence). The CDR3 is made up of 11 amino acids. CDR3 amino acids: CAWSAGLGQYF. The DNA of the CDR3 is TGTGCCTGGAGTGCCGGGCTTGGGCAGTACTTC.

The chain is built from TRBV10-2 and TRBJ1-2; D is uncertain. CDR1 WSHSY and CDR2 SAAADI come from the germline V gene. The V end lost 1 base, the J end lost 4 bases, and 10 bases lay between the germline ends. This CDR3 is 14 amino acids long. The CDR3 sequence is CASSEYPDVYGYTF. CDR3 DNA sequence: TGCGCCAGCAGTGAGTACCCGGATGTCTATGGCTACACCTTC.

This chain links TRBV5-6 with TRBJ2-7; 10 bases match TRBD2. CDR3 length equals 15 residues. Germline V CDR1 and CDR2: SGHDT, YYEEEE. V shed 0 bases, J shed 8 bases, and the junction held 8 bases outside the gene matches. CDR3 sequence: CASSLVSGGTPKQYF. CDR3 DNA sequence: TGTGCCAGCAGCTTGGTTAGCGGGGGGACGCCGAAGCAGTACTTC.

This clone turned up a few times. This rearrangement joins TRBV19 to TRBJ1-2; tentatively, D is TRBD1 (5 bases). The CDR3 totals 15 residues. Between the trimmed V and J ends, which lost 5 bases and 8 bases, there was a span of 21 bases. Germline values: CDR1 LNHDA, CDR2 SQIVND (reference sequence). CDR3 residues: CASSPLTGTTGGYTF. In DNA form, the CDR3 reads TGTGCCAGTAGTCCGCTAACCGGGACCACGGGCGGCTACACCTTC.

The chain has TRBV11-2 and TRBJ2-7; TRBD2 is a possible D gene (5 bases). Germline CDR1 is SGHAT and CDR2 is FQNNGV. V lost 0 bases to trimming and J lost 3 bases, with 9 bases between them. The CDR3 loop spans 14 amino acids. The CDR3 spells CASSLELGNYEQYF. In nucleotides, the CDR3 is TGTGCCAGCAGCTTAGAACTAGGGAACTACGAGCAGTACTTC.

The chain carries TRBV4-3 and TRBJ2-3; D unclear. Germline values: CDR1 LGHNA, CDR2 YSLEER. The CDR3 contains 13 residues. Trimming took 0 bases from V and 4 from J, leaving 5 bases between them. This CDR3 is CASSQELADTQYF. As DNA, the CDR3 is TGCGCCAGCAGCCAAGAACTGGCAGATACGCAGTATTTT.

The chain has TRBV19 and TRBJ1-1; possible D gene TRBD1, 6 bases. V dropped 1 base and J dropped 9 bases, with 15 bases sitting between them. This CDR3 has 14 amino acids. From germline, CDR1 is LNHDA and CDR2 SQIVND (reference sequence). The CDR3 DNA reads as TGTGCCAGTAGTATAGGGGCCCGACAGGCCAAAGCTTTCTTT. Residues: CASSIGARQAKAFF.

The CDR3 DNA reads TGTGCCAGCAGCTCCCCTCCCACAGATACGCAGTATTTT. Translated, it gives CASSSPPTDTQYF. The rearrangement uses TRBV5-4 and TRBJ2-3; D ambiguous. CDR3 length: 13 residues. V dropped 3 bases and J dropped 2 bases, with 7 bases sitting between them. Germline V lookup: CDR1 SGHNT, CDR2 YYREEE (reference sequence). Complete variable domain (other parts from reference TRBV5-4 and TRBJ2-3): ETGVTQSPTHLIKTRGQQVTLRCSSQSGHNTVSWYQQALGQGPQFIFQYYREEENGRGNFPPRFSGLQFPNYSSELNVNALELDDSALYLCASSSPPTDTQYFGPGTRLTVL.

This chain uses TRBV9 with TRBJ2-3; TRBD1 aligns across 7 bases. The CDR3 runs 17 residues. Germline V lookup: CDR1 SGDLS, CDR2 YYNGEE. J lost 0 bases, V lost 3 bases, and 10 bases had no gene match. In DNA form, the CDR3 reads TGTGCCAGCAGCGCAAACCCGGGACAGCCAAGCACAGATACGCAGTATTTT. The encoded protein is CASSANPGQPSTDTQYF. Using reference TRBV9 and TRBJ2-3 for the parts outside the CDR3, the full variable domain is DSGVTQTPKHLITATGQRVTLRCSPRSGDLSVYWYQQSLDQGLQFLIQYYNGEERAKGNILERFSAQQFPDLHSELNLSSLELGDSALYFCASSANPGQPSTDTQYFGPGTRLTVL.

The chain employs TRBV7-8 and TRBJ1-2; D gene uncertain. The CDR3 sequence is 15 residues long. Looked up from germline, CDR1 is SGHVS and CDR2 is FQNEAQ. V was shortened by 4 bases and J by 8 bases, with 20 bases between the two germline ends. This CDR3 reads CASSSLDAGLGGYTF. For the CDR3, the DNA is TGTGCCAGCAGCTCCCTGGACGCCGGCCTAGGGGGCTACACCTTC. Filled out from reference TRBV7-8 and TRBJ1-2, the complete variable domain reads GAGVSQSPRYKVAKRGQDVALRCDPISGHVSLFWYQQALGQGPEFLTYFQNEAQLDKSGLPSDRFFAERPEGSVSTLKIQRTQQEDSAVYLCASSSLDAGLGGYTFGSGTRLTVV.

V is TRBV5-1 and J is TRBJ1-1; possibly TRBD1 for D (6 bases). Germline CDR1 is SGHRS and CDR2 is YFSETQ. This CDR3 comprises 15 residues. V dropped 4 bases and J dropped 5 bases, with 18 bases sitting between them. The CDR3 protein is CASSVANGGPTEAFF. The CDR3 DNA reads TGCGCCAGCAGCGTAGCCAATGGGGGGCCTACTGAAGCTTTCTTT.

This clone was recorded a few times. This rearrangement joins TRBV7-2 to TRBJ1-5; D is unclear. The V and J ends lost 3 bases and 1 base respectively, with 10 bases between them. Germline CDR1 is SGHTA and CDR2 is FQGNSA. The CDR3 runs to 15 residues. The CDR3 DNA follows: TGTGCCAGCAGCTTCAGTCCGGGGAGCAATCAGCCCCAGCATTTT. Amino acids: CASSFSPGSNQPQHF.

V usage is TRBV6-1 and J usage is TRBJ2-1; possible D gene TRBD2, 6 bases. With 2 bases removed from V and 9 bases from J, the gap between germline ends came to 14 bases. CDR3 length equals 14 residues. CDR1 and CDR2 from the germline V gene are MNHNS and SASEGT. CDR3 bases: TGTGCCAGCAGTGAATCGGGGACTCGGGGTGAGCAGTTCTTC. Protein sequence: CASSESGTRGEQFF.

This clone was recorded once. The chain uses TRBV4-1 and TRBJ1-5; TRBD1 matches at 10 bases. Germline V CDR1 and CDR2: MGHRA, YSYEKL. This CDR3 contains 16 residues. The junction had 6 bases not matched to a gene; V was cut back by 1 base and J by 6 bases. The CDR3 is CASSQVATGGFQPQHF. DNA of the CDR3: TGCGCCAGCAGCCAAGTAGCGACAGGGGGCTTTCAGCCCCAGCATTTT.

In this sample, this clone turned up a few times. The chain recombines TRBV13 with TRBJ2-3, with TRBD1 matching 8 bases. Germline V gives CDR1 PRHDT, CDR2 FYEKMQ (reference sequence). The trim removed 0 bases at V and 2 bases at J, leaving 13 bases unmatched. The CDR3 loop spans 19 amino acids. The CDR3: CASSLGILPTGVDTDTQYF. CDR3 nucleotide sequence: TGTGCCAGCAGCTTAGGCATCCTGCCGACAGGGGTCGACACAGATACGCAGTATTTT.

The chain links TRBV9 to TRBJ2-1; the D gene is possibly TRBD2 (8 bases). The V end was cut by 3 bases, the J end by 0 bases, with 13 bases between. The CDR3 sequence is 16 residues long. Per the germline V gene, CDR1 is SGDLS and CDR2 is YYNGEE. CDR3 DNA sequence: TGTGCCAGCAGCGCCAGGGGGACTAGCTCCTACAATGAGCAGTTCTTC. It translates to CASSARGTSSYNEQFF.

This clone was seen once. The chain uses TRBV5-4 and TRBJ1-2; tentative D call: TRBD1 (6 bases). V was pared by 0 bases and J by 4 bases, with 13 bases between. The CDR3 has 15 amino acids. Germline values: CDR1 SGHNT, CDR2 YYREEE (reference sequence). CDR3 nucleotides: TGTGCCAGCAGCTTGGACCAGGGGTACGGCTATGGCTACACCTTC. Its translation is CASSLDQGYGYGYTF.

V usage is TRBV5-4 and J usage is TRBJ2-7; tentatively, D is TRBD1 (6 bases). The CDR3 spans 14 residues. Trimming shortened V by 3 bases and J by 5 bases, and 15 bases separated the two germline ends. Germline CDR1 and CDR2: SGHNT and YYREEE (reference sequence). In DNA, the CDR3 is TGTGCCAGCAGCTCGGGGACAAACTTTCACGAGCAGTACTTC. Its protein product is CASSSGTNFHEQYF.

This chain joins TRBV4-3 and TRBJ2-5; D perhaps matches TRBD2 (5 bases). Looked up from germline, CDR1 is LGHNA and CDR2 is YSLEER. The V and J ends lost 1 base and 4 bases respectively, with 16 bases between them. The CDR3 runs 16 residues. The CDR3 DNA is TGCGCCAGCAGCCAAGGCCCGGGGATCGCTTCAGAGACCCAGTACTTC. Translating it yields CASSQGPGIASETQYF.

The chain employs TRBV5-1 and TRBJ1-3, with 8 bases aligning to TRBD1. The V and J ends lost 4 bases and 4 bases, in that order; junction bases with no gene match: 4. CDR3 length equals 14 residues. CDR1 and CDR2 from the germline V gene are SGHRS and YFSETQ. CDR3 in amino acids: CASSPQGAGNTIYF. As DNA, the CDR3 is TGCGCCAGCAGCCCCCAGGGGGCCGGAAACACCATATATTTT.

The chain employs TRBV6-1 and TRBJ1-2, with TRBD1 matching over 9 bases. Germline V gene data show CDR1 as MNHNS and CDR2 as SASEGT. V gave up 1 base and J gave up 7 bases; unmatched junction bases: 7. The CDR3 extends over 15 amino acids. CDR3 sequence: CASSEVPQGAPGYTF. DNA of the CDR3: TGTGCCAGCAGTGAAGTCCCACAGGGGGCGCCTGGCTACACCTTC.

DNA of the CDR3: TGTGCCAGCAGCCCGGACAGGGGCACAAACACTGAAGCTTTCTTT. It is translated as CASSPDRGTNTEAFF. This chain joins TRBV4-2 and TRBJ1-1; TRBD1 matches 9 bases. Germline values: CDR1 LGHNA, CDR2 YNFKEQ. The CDR3 consists of 15 residues. With 4 bases clipped from V and 2 bases from J, the junction kept 5 bases outside the gene matches.

This clone was observed once. The CDR3 DNA reads TGTGCCAGCAGTTTACAGGCCCGCCAGCATGGGGCCGAGCAGTACTTC. This encodes CASSLQARQHGAEQYF. This chain joins TRBV27 and TRBJ2-7; D possibly corresponds to TRBD1 (5 bases). V lost 2 bases and J lost 6, with 20 bases in between. CDR1 and CDR2 (germline): MNHEY, SMNVEV (reference sequence). This CDR3 region has 16 residues.

The chain recombines TRBV4-1 with TRBJ2-2; D perhaps matches TRBD1 (6 bases). Trimming took 3 bases from V and 0 from J, leaving 11 bases between them. Germline CDR1 reads MGHRA; CDR2 reads YSYEKL. This CDR3 comprises 16 residues. This CDR3 is CASSQPRDTNTGELFF. DNA of the CDR3: TGCGCCAGCAGCCAGCCCCGGGACACGAACACCGGGGAGCTGTTTTTT.

This rearrangement joins TRBV7-9 to TRBJ2-1, with D maybe TRBD1 (5 bases). Germline V CDR1 and CDR2: SEHNR, FQNEAQ (reference sequence). CDR3 length: 13 amino acids. V was clipped by 2 bases and J by 12 bases, with 14 bases between them. The DNA for the CDR3 is TGTGCCAGCAGCTTATTGGCGACAAGGGGGCAGTTCTTC. This encodes CASSLLATRGQFF.

V and J are TRBV27 and TRBJ2-3; 7 bases align to TRBD2. The CDR3 loop spans 14 amino acids. With V trimmed by 4 bases and J by 3 bases, 4 bases remained unmatched. Germline V gene lookup returns CDR1 MNHEY and CDR2 SMNVEV (reference sequence). CDR3 loop: CASSYWGGTDTQYF. CDR3 coding DNA: TGTGCCAGCAGTTACTGGGGGGGTACAGATACGCAGTATTTT.